The 32 T cell receptor beta chains given below trace back to one sample, sequenced in a study of cytomegalovirus exposure and HLA in healthy donors. Both 60 Vbeta primers and 13 Jbeta primers went into the PCR. TCRdb's copy holds only in-frame clones and misses some; the assay was immunoSEQ multiplex PCR. The table records 90,000 to 150,000 clones, roughly 80% of them present only once. Sequences were obtained from PBMCs. These TCRs come from a young woman in good health and CMV-seronegative.

This clone appeared a few times. This chain links TRBV7-9 with TRBJ1-2; 9 bases line up with TRBD1. V gave up 6 bases and J gave up 2 bases; unmatched junction bases: 10. The germline CDR1 and CDR2 sequences are SEHNR and FQNEAQ (reference sequence). The CDR3 is 16 residues long. CDR3 residues: CASRRDREPTNYGYTF. The CDR3 DNA follows: TGTGCCAGCAGGAGGGACAGGGAGCCCACAAACTATGGCTACACCTTC.

V gene TRBV10-2 combines with J gene TRBJ1-2; possible D gene TRBD1, 5 bases. V was cut by 0 bases and J by 4 bases, with 15 bases left in between. This CDR3 region has 16 residues. The germline V gene encodes CDR1 WSHSY and CDR2 SAAADI. CDR3 in DNA: TGCGCCAGCAGTGAGTCAGGGGTCCCGCGGGGCTATGGCTACACCTTC. Translated, it gives CASSESGVPRGYGYTF.

The V gene is TRBV5-4, the J gene TRBJ1-6, with D uncertain. Trimming shortened V by 7 bases and J by 5 bases, and 13 bases separated the two germline ends. The CDR3 has 14 amino acids. CDR1 is SGHNT and CDR2 is YYREEE in the germline V gene (reference sequence). The CDR3 spells CASQERIDNSPLHF. CDR3 sequence (DNA): TGTGCCAGCCAGGAAAGGATAGATAATTCACCCCTCCACTTT.

V is TRBV27 and J is TRBJ1-5; possible D gene TRBD1, 6 bases. This CDR3 has 14 residues. The germline CDR1 and CDR2 sequences are MNHEY and SMNVEV (reference sequence). Trimming removed 6 bases at V and 4 bases at J, with 13 bases between. DNA of the CDR3: TGTGCCAGCAGCCTGGGGGCGCGGAATCAGCCCCAGCATTTT. This gives the protein CASSLGARNQPQHF.

The genes are TRBV5-1 and TRBJ2-3, with TRBD2 matching over 7 bases. The V gene end was trimmed by 1 base and the J gene end by 0 bases; junction bases not matched to a gene: 5. Germline-derived CDR1 and CDR2 are SGHRS and YFSETQ. The CDR3 loop spans 16 amino acids. The chain's CDR3 is CASSLSASGSTDTQYF. Here the CDR3 DNA reads TGCGCCAGCAGCTTGTCGGCTAGCGGCAGCACAGATACGCAGTATTTT. Combining the CDR3 with reference TRBV5-1 and TRBJ2-3 gives the whole variable domain KAGVTQTPRYLIKTRGQQVTLSCSPISGHRSVSWYQQTPGQGLQFLFEYFSETQRNKGNFPGRFSGRQFSNSRSEMNVSTLELGDSALYLCASSLSASGSTDTQYFGPGTRLTVL.

The chain has TRBV30 and TRBJ2-3, with D possibly being TRBD1 (5 bases). Per the germline V gene, CDR1 is GTSNPN and CDR2 is SVGIG (reference sequence). CDR3 length equals 15 residues. With 0 bases removed from V and 3 bases from J, the gap between germline ends came to 13 bases. CDR3 protein: CAWSVGQGGTDTQYF. CDR3 DNA sequence: TGTGCCTGGAGTGTCGGTCAGGGTGGGACAGATACGCAGTATTTT.

V gene TRBV4-3 combines with J gene TRBJ2-1; 7 positions agree with TRBD2. The CDR3 length is 15 residues. V gave up 5 bases and J gave up 7 bases; unmatched junction bases: 11. The germline gives CDR1 LGHNA, CDR2 YSLEER. CDR3 in DNA: TGCGCCAGCAGCAACGGGGGGACCTCCGGGAATGAGCAGTTCTTC. This encodes CASSNGGTSGNEQFF.

This rearrangement joins TRBV27 to TRBJ2-1; D is unclear. CDR3 length: 12 amino acids. Germline CDR1 reads MNHEY; CDR2 reads SMNVEV (reference sequence). V lost 5 bases and J 6 bases, leaving 8 bases between the germline ends. The CDR3 sequence: CASSPVPNEQFF. The CDR3 bases are TGTGCCAGCAGTCCCGTCCCCAATGAGCAGTTCTTC.

A word on this clone: The sample contains more than one DNA sequence encoding this CDR3. V and J are TRBV7-9 and TRBJ2-3, with 12 bases identical to TRBD2. CDR1 and CDR2 (germline): SEHNR, FQNEAQ (reference sequence). There are 18 residues in the CDR3. Written as DNA, the CDR3 is TGTCACCCAGCTCGCCTAGCGGGGGGGAGCCCTAGCACAGATACGCAGTATTTT. It yields the protein CHPARLAGGSPSTDTQYF.

The V call is TRBV7-7, the J call TRBJ2-1; no clear D gene. The V end lost 2 bases, the J end lost 6 bases, and 17 bases lay between the germline ends. In germline, CDR1 is SSHAT, CDR2 FNYEAQ (reference sequence). The CDR3 covers 16 residues. The CDR3: CASSLNYGPTLNEQFF. CDR3 sequence (DNA): TGTGCCAGCAGCTTAAATTACGGTCCTACTCTCAATGAGCAGTTCTTC. Full variable domain (missing parts from reference TRBV7-7 and TRBJ2-1): GAGVSQSPRYKVTKRGQDVTLRCDPISSHATLYWYQQALGQGPEFLTYFNYEAQPDKSGLPSDRFSAERPEGSISTLTIQRTEQRDSAMYRCASSLNYGPTLNEQFFGPGTRLTVL.

This sequence joins TRBV28 and TRBJ2-7; D is perhaps TRBD2 (6 bases). Per the germline V gene, CDR1 is MDHEN and CDR2 is SYDVKM. The CDR3 loop spans 14 amino acids. Trimming took 6 bases from V and 7 from J, leaving 19 bases between them. CDR3 protein: CASRIRGTSSEQYF. CDR3 nucleotide sequence: TGTGCCAGCAGGATCCGGGGGACTTCCTCTGAGCAGTACTTC.

V usage is TRBV5-6 and J usage is TRBJ2-3, with 7 bases that match TRBD1. The CDR3 is 18 amino acids. V lost 7 bases, J lost 0 bases, and 17 bases stayed unmatched. From germline, CDR1 is SGHDT and CDR2 YYEEEE. The CDR3 here is CASGAGTVEISSTDTQYF. The CDR3 DNA reads as TGTGCCAGCGGCGCCGGGACAGTAGAGATTTCTAGCACAGATACGCAGTATTTT.

This chain connects TRBV7-6 to TRBJ2-4, with TRBD2 identical over 7 bases. The CDR3 runs 14 residues. The junction had 7 bases not matched to a gene; V was cut back by 1 base and J by 10 bases. The germline V gene encodes CDR1 SGHVS and CDR2 FNYEAQ. The DNA for the CDR3 is TGTGCCAGCAGCTTAGACCCTAGCGGTCTAATTCAGTACTTC. Translating it yields CASSLDPSGLIQYF.

This chain links TRBV30 with TRBJ2-3; D unclear. Looked up from germline, CDR1 is GTSNPN and CDR2 is SVGIG (reference sequence). The V gene lost 3 bases and the J gene lost 3 bases, with 7 bases spanning the gap. CDR3 length: 12 amino acids. In nucleotides, the CDR3 is TGTGCCTGGAGCGTAGCAACAGATACGCAGTATTTT. Its translation: CAWSVATDTQYF.

J is TRBJ2-7 and V is TRBV10-3; 8 nucleotides align to TRBD1. The CDR3 runs to 14 residues. V dropped 3 bases and J dropped 5; count of bases not matched to a gene: 6. CDR1 ENHRY and CDR2 SYGVKD come from the germline V gene. CDR3 sequence: CAISDWQGANEQYF. CDR3 sequence (DNA): TGTGCCATCAGTGATTGGCAGGGGGCGAACGAGCAGTACTTC.

J is TRBJ2-1 and V is TRBV28; D is perhaps TRBD2 (5 bases). This CDR3 contains 14 residues. V was trimmed by 6 bases and J by 2 bases, leaving 11 bases between them. The germline CDR1 and CDR2 sequences are MDHEN and SYDVKM. The CDR3 coding sequence is TGTGCCAGCAGAACCGGGATCCCCTACAATGAGCAGTTCTTC. As protein: CASRTGIPYNEQFF.

The chain has TRBV4-1 and TRBJ2-1; the D gene is possibly TRBD2 (6 bases). V was clipped by 6 bases and J by 10 bases, with 13 bases between them. The CDR3 length is 12 residues. Germline V gives CDR1 MGHRA, CDR2 YSYEKL. CDR3 nucleotide sequence: TGCGCCAGCAGGGCCTCGGCGGGGGAGCAGTTCTTC. This translates into CASRASAGEQFF.

This clone has only one observation. The CDR3 DNA is TGTGCCAGCAGCCCGGGACAGGGAGCCACCTACGAGCAGTACTTC. Its translation is CASSPGQGATYEQYF. J is TRBJ2-7 and V is TRBV7-9; 9 bases line up with TRBD1. J lost 2 bases, V lost 5 bases, and 7 bases had no gene match. This CDR3 is built from 15 residues. CDR1 SEHNR and CDR2 FQNEAQ come from the germline V gene (reference sequence).

The rearrangement uses TRBV6-5 and TRBJ2-7; D perhaps matches TRBD1 (5 bases). Trimming left V 6 bases short and J 2 bases short, with 14 bases between. The germline V gene has CDR1 MNHEY and CDR2 SVGAGI. This CDR3 has 14 residues. The CDR3 DNA reads TGTGCCAGCAGCTATCGGACAACCACCTACGAGCAGTACTTC. It is translated as CASSYRTTTYEQYF.

The CDR3 DNA reads as TGTGCCAGTACCCGACGACCCCGGGGCACTGAAGCTTTCTTT. It is translated as CASTRRPRGTEAFF. J is TRBJ1-1 and V is TRBV19; D is undetermined. CDR1 is LNHDA, CDR2 SQIVND, per germline (reference sequence). The CDR3 loop spans 14 amino acids. The V and J ends lost 7 bases and 4 bases respectively, with 16 bases between them.

The V and J genes are TRBV15 and TRBJ2-7; 7 nucleotides agree with TRBD2. The V and J ends lost 0 bases and 6 bases, in that order; junction bases with no gene match: 11. The germline CDR1 and CDR2 sequences are LNHNV and YYDKDF (reference sequence). The CDR3 runs 16 residues. As DNA, the CDR3 is TGTGCCACCAGCAGAGACGAGCGGGGACCCCTAGGCGAGCAGTACTTC. Its translation is CATSRDERGPLGEQYF.

The gene calls are TRBV5-6 and TRBJ1-1; TRBD1 is a possible D gene (6 bases). The ends were cut back, 4 bases at V and 0 bases at J, with 25 bases in the middle. Looked up from germline, CDR1 is SGHDT and CDR2 is YYEEEE. The CDR3 is 19 residues long. CDR3 bases: TGTGCCAGCAGCCAGAGATTTTTGCCGGGACATCAAATGAACACTGAAGCTTTCTTT. This sequence encodes CASSQRFLPGHQMNTEAFF.

This chain uses TRBV19 with TRBJ2-7; possible D gene TRBD2, 5 bases. The CDR3 consists of 13 residues. CDR1 LNHDA and CDR2 SQIVND come from the germline V gene (reference sequence). Deletions cut 4 bases from V and 2 bases from J, with 9 bases between. CDR3 residues: CASSTGVAYEQYF. The CDR3, as DNA: TGTGCCAGTAGTACCGGGGTTGCCTACGAGCAGTACTTC.

The table lists this clone with a count of one. The rearrangement joins TRBV5-4 to TRBJ2-5; TRBD2 aligns across 16 bases. The germline gives CDR1 SGHNT, CDR2 YYREEE (reference sequence). The CDR3 contains 17 residues. V dropped 3 bases and J dropped 4; count of bases not matched to a gene: 6. The CDR3 DNA reads TGTGCCAGCAGCTGGGGACTAGCGGGAGGGCCGAGAGAGACCCAGTACTTC. This sequence encodes CASSWGLAGGPRETQYF.

This chain connects TRBV4-2 to TRBJ2-3, with D possibly matching TRBD2 (6 bases). V gave up 3 bases and J gave up 4 bases, with 17 bases separating them. Germline V lookup: CDR1 LGHNA, CDR2 YNFKEQ. CDR3 size: 16 residues. CDR3 loop: CASSQLPGTSPDTQYF. The CDR3 DNA follows: TGTGCCAGCAGCCAGCTCCCCGGGACTTCCCCAGATACGCAGTATTTT.

The chain joins TRBV11-2 to TRBJ1-3, with D uncertain. Between the trimmed V and J ends, which lost 3 bases and 0 bases, there was a span of 6 bases. CDR1 and CDR2 from the germline V gene are SGHAT and FQNNGV. This CDR3 has 14 amino acids. CDR3: CASSLSVSGNTIYF. CDR3 coding DNA: TGTGCCAGCAGCTTGTCAGTCTCTGGAAACACCATATATTTT. Based on the CDR3 plus reference TRBV11-2 and TRBJ1-3, the full variable domain is EAGVAQSPRYKIIEKRQSVAFWCNPISGHATLYWYQQILGQGPKLLIQFQNNGVVDDSQLPKDRFSAERLKGVDSTLKIQPAKLEDSAVYLCASSLSVSGNTIYFGEGSWLTVV.

The rearrangement joins TRBV7-9 to TRBJ1-1; possibly TRBD1 for D (5 bases). Germline lookup yields CDR1 SEHNR and CDR2 FQNEAQ (reference sequence). The V end lost 5 bases, the J end lost 1 base, and 11 bases lay between the germline ends. This CDR3 region has 14 residues. In DNA, the CDR3 is TGTGCCAGCAGCATCTCTACAGGGAACACTGAAGCTTTCTTT. This sequence encodes CASSISTGNTEAFF. Complete variable domain (other parts from reference TRBV7-9 and TRBJ1-1): DTGVSQNPRHKITKRGQNVTFRCDPISEHNRLYWYRQTLGQGPEFLTYFQNEAQLEKSRLLSDRFSAERPKGSFSTLEIQRTEQGDSAMYLCASSISTGNTEAFFGQGTRLTVV.

The chain joins TRBV5-1 to TRBJ1-2; TRBD1 agrees at 11 bases. Germline CDR1 is SGHRS and CDR2 is YFSETQ. The CDR3 contains 15 residues. After removal of 0 bases from V and 7 bases from J, the junction contained 5 bases not matched to a gene. This CDR3 is CASSLGGQGATGYTF. The CDR3 bases are TGCGCCAGCAGCTTGGGAGGACAGGGGGCCACTGGCTACACCTTC.

This clone occurred once. The J gene is TRBJ1-1, the V gene TRBV5-8, with no clear D. The CDR3 is 14 amino acids. V lost 0 bases and J 1 base, leaving 7 bases between the germline ends. CDR1 is SGHTS, CDR2 YDEGEE, per germline. DNA of the CDR3: TGTGCCAGCAGCTTGGCTCCCAGGAACACTGAAGCTTTCTTT. Residues: CASSLAPRNTEAFF.

V usage is TRBV6-1 and J usage is TRBJ2-6; D call uncertain. Trimming took off 7 bases at V and 0 bases at J, with 7 bases between the two ends. Germline V gene data show CDR1 as MNHNS and CDR2 as SASEGT. CDR3 length: 14 amino acids. The CDR3 sequence: CASTYGSGANVLTF. In DNA form, the CDR3 reads TGTGCCAGCACCTACGGCTCTGGGGCCAACGTCCTGACTTTC.

This clone has a handful of counts. This chain joins TRBV29-1 and TRBJ2-1; 8 nucleotides align to TRBD2. Germline values: CDR1 SQVTM, CDR2 ANQGSEA. The V and J ends lost 6 bases and 2 bases, in that order; junction bases with no gene match: 0. The CDR3 covers 12 residues. CDR3 nucleotides: TGCAGCGTCGGGAGGGCCTACAATGAGCAGTTCTTC. As protein: CSVGRAYNEQFF.

The chain combines TRBV19 with TRBJ2-5; 10 nucleotides line up with TRBD2. The CDR3 is 16 amino acids. The V gene's germline CDR1 is LNHDA and CDR2 SQIVND (reference sequence). Trimming took 7 bases from V and 9 from J; bases not matched to a gene: 17. The CDR3 region is CASTRGLAGDGQAQYF. The CDR3 DNA follows: TGTGCCAGTACCCGGGGGCTAGCGGGAGATGGGCAGGCCCAGTACTTC.